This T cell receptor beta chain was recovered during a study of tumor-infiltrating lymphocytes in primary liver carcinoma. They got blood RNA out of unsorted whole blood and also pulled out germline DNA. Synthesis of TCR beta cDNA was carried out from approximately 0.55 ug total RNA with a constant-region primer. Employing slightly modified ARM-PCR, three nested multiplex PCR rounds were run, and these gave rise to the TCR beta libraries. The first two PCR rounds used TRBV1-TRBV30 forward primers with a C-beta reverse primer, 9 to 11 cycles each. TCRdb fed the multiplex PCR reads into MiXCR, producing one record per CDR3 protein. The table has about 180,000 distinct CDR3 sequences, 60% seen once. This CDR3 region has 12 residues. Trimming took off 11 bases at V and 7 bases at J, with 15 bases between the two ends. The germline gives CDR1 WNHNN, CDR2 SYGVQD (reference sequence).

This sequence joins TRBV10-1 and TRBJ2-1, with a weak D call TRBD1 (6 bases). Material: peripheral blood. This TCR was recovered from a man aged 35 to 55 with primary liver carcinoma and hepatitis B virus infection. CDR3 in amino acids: CAGKDSGNEQFF. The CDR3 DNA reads TGCGCCGGCAAGGACAGTGGGAATGAGCAGTTCTTC.